Below, 10 T cell receptor beta chains from the same sample are listed, as sequenced in a study of T-cell reconstitution after alpha-beta-depleted transplantation in children. The library targeted TCRbeta and was prepared with unique molecular identifiers. In TCRdb, the PCR reads were re-called with MiXCR into one record per CDR3 protein. The sample includes roughly 310,000 distinct CDR3 sequences, around 20% seen only once; the top ten take 10% to 11%. The sequenced sample was PBMCs, mostly from graft donor cells, obtained 180 days after TCRalphabeta/CD19-depleted stem cell transplant. Receptor source: a male patient between 5 and 17 years old who had a stem cell transplant for acute lymphoblastic leukemia, so the T cells may come from the graft donor.

The rearrangement uses TRBV29-1 and TRBJ2-3; D not resolved. The CDR3 length is 15 residues. V was pared by 7 bases and J by 1 base, with 18 bases between. Per germline, CDR1 SQVTM and CDR2 ANQGSEA. The CDR3: CSAGGPYSGTDTQYF. Written as DNA, the CDR3 is TGCAGCGCCGGTGGGCCTTATTCAGGCACAGATACGCAGTATTTT.

In its sample, this clonotype was seen many times. The chain combines TRBV10-3 with TRBJ2-5; 10 positions match TRBD1. Germline-derived CDR1 and CDR2 are ENHRY and SYGVKD. The CDR3 runs to 15 residues. V dropped 10 bases and J dropped 5; count of bases not matched to a gene: 13. The CDR3 nucleotides are TGTGCCACTGGCGGGACAGGGGTCCAGATGGAGACCCAGTACTTC. The encoded protein is CATGGTGVQMETQYF.

This clonotype was counted between two and nine times. V is TRBV7-2 and J is TRBJ1-1; a possible D gene is TRBD1 (6 bases). CDR3 size: 14 residues. The V and J ends lost 6 bases and 2 bases respectively, with 13 bases between them. From germline, CDR1 is SGHTA and CDR2 FQGNSA. The CDR3 bases are TGTGCCAGCAGATTGCGGGGGCGCAACACTGAAGCTTTCTTT. Its translation: CASRLRGRNTEAFF.

The chain combines TRBV12-3 or TRBV12-4 with TRBJ1-2, with D possibly matching TRBD1 (6 bases). The ends were cut back, 6 bases at V and 3 bases at J, with 14 bases in the middle. CDR3 length: 14 residues. The chain's CDR3 is CASSNIRGDYGYTF. Here the CDR3 DNA reads TGTGCCAGCAGCAATATCAGGGGCGACTATGGCTACACCTTC.

The chain recombines TRBV7-8 with TRBJ2-3; a weak D match, TRBD1 (6 bases). Trimming stripped 3 bases from V and 0 bases from J, with 16 bases between. The CDR3 runs 17 residues. Germline CDR1 and CDR2: SGHVS and FQNEAQ. The CDR3 loop reads CASSFGGYGSSTDTQYF. The CDR3 nucleotides are TGTGCCAGCAGCTTTGGGGGCTATGGCTCTAGCACAGATACGCAGTATTTT.

At least ten counts were recorded for this clonotype. DNA for the CDR3: TGTGCCACTAGCGGGACAGGCGACACCGGGGAGCTGTTTTTT. Translated, it gives CATSGTGDTGELFF. This chain links TRBV24-1 with TRBJ2-2, with D perhaps TRBD1 or TRBD2 (8 bases each). With 10 bases removed from V and 3 bases from J, the gap between germline ends came to 14 bases. The CDR3 has 14 residues. Germline V lookup: CDR1 KGHDR, CDR2 SFDVKD.

There are a few counts of this clonotype. The rearrangement joins TRBV27 to TRBJ2-5; TRBD2 might be the D (7 bases). Looked up from germline, CDR1 is MNHEY and CDR2 is SMNVEV (reference sequence). The CDR3 extends over 16 amino acids. V lost 5 bases and J lost 1, with 17 bases in between. CDR3 protein: CASSPWGGRSQETQYF. CDR3 sequence (DNA): TGTGCCAGCAGTCCCTGGGGGGGGCGAAGCCAAGAGACCCAGTACTTC.

This clonotype was observed a handful of times. V gene TRBV12-3 or TRBV12-4 combines with J gene TRBJ2-1, with unresolved D. Trimming removed 6 bases from V and 3 bases from J, with 9 bases in between. The CDR3 loop spans 13 amino acids. CDR3 sequence: CASSLVHYNEQFF. CDR3 coding DNA: TGTGCCAGCAGCCTAGTCCACTACAATGAGCAGTTCTTC.

The J gene is TRBJ2-7, the V gene TRBV12-3 or TRBV12-4; 11 nucleotides align to TRBD1. CDR3 size: 14 residues. The J segment lost 12 bases and the V segment lost 6 bases, leaving 13 bases of the junction unmatched. Written as DNA, the CDR3 is TGTGCCAGCAGCCCCGGGACAGGGGGACGTGATCGGTACTTC. Protein product: CASSPGTGGRDRYF.

This clonotype appeared a few times. This rearrangement joins TRBV4-2 to TRBJ2-2; D gene unclear. This CDR3 region has 16 residues. V lost 1 base and J 1 base, leaving 10 bases between the germline ends. CDR1 is LGHNA, CDR2 YNFKEQ, per germline. The CDR3 region has the DNA TGTGCCAGCAGCCAAGGGGTAGCTGGGAACACCGGGGAGCTGTTTTTT. Its protein is CASSQGVAGNTGELFF.